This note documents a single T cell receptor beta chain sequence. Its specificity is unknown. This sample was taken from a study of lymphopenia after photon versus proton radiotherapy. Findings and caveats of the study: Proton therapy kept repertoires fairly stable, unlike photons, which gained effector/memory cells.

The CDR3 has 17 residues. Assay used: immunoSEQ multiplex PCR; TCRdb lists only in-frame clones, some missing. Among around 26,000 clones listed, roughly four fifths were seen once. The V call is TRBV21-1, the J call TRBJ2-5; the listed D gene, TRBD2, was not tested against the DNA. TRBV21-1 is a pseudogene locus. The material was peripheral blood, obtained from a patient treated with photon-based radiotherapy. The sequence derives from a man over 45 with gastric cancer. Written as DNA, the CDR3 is TGTGCCGGTCCACCGACGAGCGGGGGACAGTACCAAGAGACCCAGTACTTC. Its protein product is CAGPPTSGGQYQETQYF.